This T cell receptor (beta chain) was sequenced in a study of T cell responses to AZD1222 COVID-19 vaccine. Notes on this clone: What it recognizes is unknown.

Points from the study as a whole: Spike-wide vaccine-associated CD4 TCRs dominated at 160-218 and 743-854. Most donors were white British and more were female, and clonal diversity was possibly underestimated.

TCRdb keeps only in-frame clones here, not all; method: immunoSEQ multiplex PCR. Here the sample spans 100,000 to 150,000 clones, roughly 87% being singletons. Trimming removed 4 bases at V and 8 bases at J, with 19 bases between. In germline, CDR1 is SGHTS, CDR2 YDEGEE. There are 15 residues in the CDR3. The origin of this receptor is an adult in good health. The chain uses TRBV5-8 and TRBJ2-1, with a weak D call TRBD2 (5 bases). The sequencing here drew on peripheral blood, taken on day 0 of MenACWY control vaccination. CDR3 amino acids: CASSLLVLDGDEQFF. CDR3 DNA sequence: TGTGCCAGCAGCCTACTAGTGTTGGATGGGGATGAGCAGTTCTTC.